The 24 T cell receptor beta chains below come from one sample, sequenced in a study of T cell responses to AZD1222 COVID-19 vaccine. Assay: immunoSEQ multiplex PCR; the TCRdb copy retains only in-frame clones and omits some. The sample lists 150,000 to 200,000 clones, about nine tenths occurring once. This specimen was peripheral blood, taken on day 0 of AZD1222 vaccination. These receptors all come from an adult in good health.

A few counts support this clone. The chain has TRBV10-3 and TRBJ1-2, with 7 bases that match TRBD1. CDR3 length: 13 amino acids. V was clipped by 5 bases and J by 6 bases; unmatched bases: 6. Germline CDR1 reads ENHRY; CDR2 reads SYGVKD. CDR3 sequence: CAISYTDRDGYTF. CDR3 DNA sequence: TGTGCCATCAGTTATACCGACAGGGATGGCTACACCTTC.

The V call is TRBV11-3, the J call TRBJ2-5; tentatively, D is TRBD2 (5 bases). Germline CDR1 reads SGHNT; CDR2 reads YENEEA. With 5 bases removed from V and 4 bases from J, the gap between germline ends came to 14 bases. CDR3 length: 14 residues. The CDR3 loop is CASSDDRRAETQYF. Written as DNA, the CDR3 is TGTGCCAGCAGCGACGACCGGCGGGCAGAGACCCAGTACTTC.

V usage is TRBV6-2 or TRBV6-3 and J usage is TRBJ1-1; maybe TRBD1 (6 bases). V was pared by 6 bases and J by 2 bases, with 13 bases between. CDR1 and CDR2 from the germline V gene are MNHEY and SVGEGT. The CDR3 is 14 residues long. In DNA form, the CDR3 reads TGTGCCAGCAGCCTCCTAGGGGGAAACACTGAAGCTTTCTTT. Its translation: CASSLLGGNTEAFF.

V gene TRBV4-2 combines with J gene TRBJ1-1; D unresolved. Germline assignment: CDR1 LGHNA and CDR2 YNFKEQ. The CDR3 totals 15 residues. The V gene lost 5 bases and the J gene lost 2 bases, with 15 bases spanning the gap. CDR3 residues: CASSMATGPNTEAFF. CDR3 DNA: TGTGCCAGCAGCATGGCCACCGGGCCTAACACTGAAGCTTTCTTT.

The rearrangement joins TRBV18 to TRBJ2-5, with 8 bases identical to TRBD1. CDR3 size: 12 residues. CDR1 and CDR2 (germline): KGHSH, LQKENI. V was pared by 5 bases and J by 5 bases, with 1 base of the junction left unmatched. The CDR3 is CASSWTGETQYF. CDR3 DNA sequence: TGTGCCAGCTCATGGACAGGGGAGACCCAGTACTTC.

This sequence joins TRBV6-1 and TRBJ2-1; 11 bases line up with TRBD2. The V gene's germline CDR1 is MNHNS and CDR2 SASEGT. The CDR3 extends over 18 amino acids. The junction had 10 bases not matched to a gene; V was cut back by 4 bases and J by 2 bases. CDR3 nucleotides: TGTGCCAGCAGTGCGGTAGCGGGGGGGCCCTCTACCTACAATGAGCAGTTCTTC. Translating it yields CASSAVAGGPSTYNEQFF.

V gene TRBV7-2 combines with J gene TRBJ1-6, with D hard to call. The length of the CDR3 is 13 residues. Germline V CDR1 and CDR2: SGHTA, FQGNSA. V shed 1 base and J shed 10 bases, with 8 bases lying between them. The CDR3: CASSLGADSPLHF. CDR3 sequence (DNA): TGTGCCAGCAGCTTAGGGGCGGACTCACCCCTCCACTTT.

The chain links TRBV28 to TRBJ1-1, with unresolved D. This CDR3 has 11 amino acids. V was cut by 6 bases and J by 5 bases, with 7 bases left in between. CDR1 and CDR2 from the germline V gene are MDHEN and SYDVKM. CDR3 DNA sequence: TGTGCCAGCAGCCCCGGGACTGAAGCTTTCTTT. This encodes CASSPGTEAFF.

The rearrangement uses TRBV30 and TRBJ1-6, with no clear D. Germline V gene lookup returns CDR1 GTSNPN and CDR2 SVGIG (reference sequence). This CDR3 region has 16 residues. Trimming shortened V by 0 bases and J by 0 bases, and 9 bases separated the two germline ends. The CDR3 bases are TGTGCCTGGAGTGTCTCGGTTAGCTCCTATAATTCACCCCTCCACTTT. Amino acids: CAWSVSVSSYNSPLHF.

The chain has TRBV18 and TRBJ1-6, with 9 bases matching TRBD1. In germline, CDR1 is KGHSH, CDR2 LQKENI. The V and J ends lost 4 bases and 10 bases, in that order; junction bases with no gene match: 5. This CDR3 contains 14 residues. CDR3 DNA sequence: TGTGCCAGCTCACAGGACAGGGGTAGCTCACCCCTCCACTTT. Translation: CASSQDRGSSPLHF.

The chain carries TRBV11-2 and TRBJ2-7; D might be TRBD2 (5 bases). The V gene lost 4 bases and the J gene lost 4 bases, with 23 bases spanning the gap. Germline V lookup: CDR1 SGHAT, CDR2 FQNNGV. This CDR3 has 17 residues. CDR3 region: CASSSSYLNRGLYEQYF. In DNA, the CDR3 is TGTGCCAGCAGCTCCTCTTATCTGAACAGAGGGCTATACGAGCAGTACTTC.

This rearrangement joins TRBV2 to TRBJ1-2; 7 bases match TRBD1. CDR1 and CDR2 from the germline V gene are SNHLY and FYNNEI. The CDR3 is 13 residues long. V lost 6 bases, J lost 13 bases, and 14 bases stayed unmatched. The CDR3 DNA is TGTGCCAGCAGGAGGGGGACAGATCCTCTAGGCACCTTC. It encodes CASRRGTDPLGTF. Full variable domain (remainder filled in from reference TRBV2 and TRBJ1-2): EPEVTQTPSHQVTQMGQEVILRCVPISNHLYFYWYRQILGQKVEFLVSFYNNEISEKSEIFDDQFSVERPDGSNFTLKIRSTKLEDSAMYFCASRRGTDPLGTFGSGTRLTVV.

The CDR3 nucleotides are TGTGCCAGCAGTTCTCCTCGACAGGGCGCTAACTATGGCTACACCTTC. Its protein is CASSSPRQGANYGYTF. The chain employs TRBV6-5 and TRBJ1-2; 7 bases fit TRBD1. V lost 4 bases to trimming and J lost 0 bases; unmatched junction nucleotides: 8. Germline lookup yields CDR1 MNHEY and CDR2 SVGAGI. CDR3 size: 16 residues.

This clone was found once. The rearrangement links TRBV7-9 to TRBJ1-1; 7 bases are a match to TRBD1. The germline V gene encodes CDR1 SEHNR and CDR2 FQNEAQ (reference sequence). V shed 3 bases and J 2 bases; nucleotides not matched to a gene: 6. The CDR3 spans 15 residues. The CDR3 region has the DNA TGTGCCAGCAGCTTCGGGGGACAGACCAACACTGAAGCTTTCTTT. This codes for CASSFGGQTNTEAFF. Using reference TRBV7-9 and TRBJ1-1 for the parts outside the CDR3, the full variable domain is DTGVSQNPRHKITKRGQNVTFRCDPISEHNRLYWYRQTLGQGPEFLTYFQNEAQLEKSRLLSDRFSAERPKGSFSTLEIQRTEQGDSAMYLCASSFGGQTNTEAFFGQGTRLTVV.

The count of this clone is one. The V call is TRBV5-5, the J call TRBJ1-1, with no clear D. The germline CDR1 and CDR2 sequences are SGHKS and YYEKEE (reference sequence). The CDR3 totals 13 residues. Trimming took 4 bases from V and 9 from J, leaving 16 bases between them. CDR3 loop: CASSGGDALKAFF. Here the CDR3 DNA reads TGTGCCAGCAGCGGAGGTGATGCGTTGAAAGCTTTCTTT. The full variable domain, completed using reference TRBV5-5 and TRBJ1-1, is DAGVTQSPTHLIKTRGQQVTLRCSPISGHKSVSWYQQVLGQGPQFIFQYYEKEERGRGNFPDRFSARQFPNYSSELNVNALLLGDSALYLCASSGGDALKAFFGQGTRLTVV.

The chain's CDR3 is CASRPCGALEPHYNEQFF. In DNA, the CDR3 is TGTGCAAGTCGCCCGTGCGGGGCTCTCGAACCCCATTACAATGAGCAGTTCTTC. This chain uses TRBV12-2 with TRBJ2-1; the listed D gene, TRBD2, was not tested against the DNA. TRBV12-2 is described as a pseudogene. The CDR3 has 18 amino acids.

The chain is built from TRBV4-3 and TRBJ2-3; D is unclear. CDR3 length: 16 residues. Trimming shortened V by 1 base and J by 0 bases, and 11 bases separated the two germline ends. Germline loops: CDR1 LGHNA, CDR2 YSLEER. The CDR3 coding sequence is TGCGCCAGCAGCCAAGGTCCCAGCATTAGCACAGATACGCAGTATTTT. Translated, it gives CASSQGPSISTDTQYF.

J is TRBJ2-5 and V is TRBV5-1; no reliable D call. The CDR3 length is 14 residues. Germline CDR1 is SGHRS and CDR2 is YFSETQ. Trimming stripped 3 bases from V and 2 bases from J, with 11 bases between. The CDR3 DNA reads TGCGCCAGCAGCTGGTCTGCGCGGCAAGAGACCCAGTACTTC. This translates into CASSWSARQETQYF.

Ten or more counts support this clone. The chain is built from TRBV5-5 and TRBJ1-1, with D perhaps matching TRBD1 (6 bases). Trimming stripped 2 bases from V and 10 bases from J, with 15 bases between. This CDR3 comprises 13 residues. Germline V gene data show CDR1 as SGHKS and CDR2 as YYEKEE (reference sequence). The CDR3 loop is CASSFWGKQGAFF. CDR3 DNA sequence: TGTGCCAGCAGCTTCTGGGGGAAACAGGGAGCTTTCTTT. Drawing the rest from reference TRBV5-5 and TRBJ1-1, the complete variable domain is DAGVTQSPTHLIKTRGQQVTLRCSPISGHKSVSWYQQVLGQGPQFIFQYYEKEERGRGNFPDRFSARQFPNYSSELNVNALLLGDSALYLCASSFWGKQGAFFGQGTRLTVV.

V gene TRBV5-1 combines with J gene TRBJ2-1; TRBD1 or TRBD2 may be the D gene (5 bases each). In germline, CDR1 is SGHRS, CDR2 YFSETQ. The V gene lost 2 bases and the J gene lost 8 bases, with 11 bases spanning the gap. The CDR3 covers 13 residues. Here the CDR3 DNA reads TGCGCCAGCAGCTTAAGAATGGGGGATGAGCAGTTCTTC. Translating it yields CASSLRMGDEQFF.

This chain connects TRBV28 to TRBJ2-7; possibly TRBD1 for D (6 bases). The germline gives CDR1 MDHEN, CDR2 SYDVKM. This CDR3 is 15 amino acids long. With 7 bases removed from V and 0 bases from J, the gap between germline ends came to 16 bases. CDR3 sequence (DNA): TGTGCCAGCACCAGGCGAGGGGGTATCTCCTACGAGCAGTACTTC. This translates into CASTRRGGISYEQYF.

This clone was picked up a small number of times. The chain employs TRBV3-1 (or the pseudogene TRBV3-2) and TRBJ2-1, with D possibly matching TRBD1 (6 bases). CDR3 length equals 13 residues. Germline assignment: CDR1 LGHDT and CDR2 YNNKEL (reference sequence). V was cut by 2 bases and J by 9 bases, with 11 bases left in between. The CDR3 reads CASSQKRGGEQFF. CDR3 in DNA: TGTGCCAGCAGCCAAAAAAGAGGGGGTGAGCAGTTCTTC.

DNA of the CDR3: TGTGCCAGTAGTAATCCGGGACAGGGGGCCTATGGCTACACCTTC. Translated, it gives CASSNPGQGAYGYTF. V is TRBV19 and J is TRBJ1-2; 12 bases fit TRBD1. V shed 4 bases and J 4 bases; nucleotides not matched to a gene: 4. The germline gives CDR1 LNHDA, CDR2 SQIVND (reference sequence). This CDR3 is 15 amino acids long.

The CDR3 here is CASTPGLAGGLSTDTQYF. As DNA, the CDR3 is TGTGCCAGCACCCCCGGACTAGCGGGGGGCTTGAGCACAGATACGCAGTATTTT. The J gene is TRBJ2-3, the V gene TRBV7-6; 14 bases line up with TRBD2. Germline-derived CDR1 and CDR2 are SGHVS and FNYEAQ. Losses at the gene ends were 7 bases for V and 0 bases for J; bases not matched to a gene: 9. CDR3 length: 18 residues.